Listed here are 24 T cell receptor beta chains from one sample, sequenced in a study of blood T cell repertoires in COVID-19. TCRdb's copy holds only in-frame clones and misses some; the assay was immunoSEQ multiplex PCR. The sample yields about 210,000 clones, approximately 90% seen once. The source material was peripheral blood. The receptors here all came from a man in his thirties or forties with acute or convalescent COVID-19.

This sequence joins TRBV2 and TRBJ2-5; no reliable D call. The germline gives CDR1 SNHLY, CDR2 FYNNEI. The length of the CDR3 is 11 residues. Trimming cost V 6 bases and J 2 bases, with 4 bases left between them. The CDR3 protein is CASRSQETQYF. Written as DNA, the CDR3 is TGTGCCAGCAGGTCACAAGAGACCCAGTACTTC.

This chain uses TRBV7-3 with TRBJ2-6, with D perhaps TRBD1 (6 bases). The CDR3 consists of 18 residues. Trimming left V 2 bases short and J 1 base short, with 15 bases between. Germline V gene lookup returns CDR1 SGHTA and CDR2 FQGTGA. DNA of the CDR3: TGTGCCAGCAGCTTACAGGGGACCCGTGGTTCTGGGGCCAACGTCCTGACTTTC. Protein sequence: CASSLQGTRGSGANVLTF.

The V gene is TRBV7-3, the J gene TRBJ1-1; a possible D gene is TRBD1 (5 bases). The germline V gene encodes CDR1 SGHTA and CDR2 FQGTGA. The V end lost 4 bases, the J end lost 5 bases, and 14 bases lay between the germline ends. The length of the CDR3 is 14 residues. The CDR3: CASSSAGVGTEAFF. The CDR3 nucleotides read TGTGCCAGCAGCTCGGCGGGGGTTGGTACTGAAGCTTTCTTT.

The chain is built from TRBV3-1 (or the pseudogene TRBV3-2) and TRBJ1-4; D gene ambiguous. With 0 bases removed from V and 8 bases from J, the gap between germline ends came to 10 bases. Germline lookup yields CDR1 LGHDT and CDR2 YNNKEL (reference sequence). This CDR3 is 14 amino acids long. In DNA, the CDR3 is TGTGCCAGCAGCCAAGATTGGGCCAGCGAAAAACTGTTTTTT. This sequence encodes CASSQDWASEKLFF.

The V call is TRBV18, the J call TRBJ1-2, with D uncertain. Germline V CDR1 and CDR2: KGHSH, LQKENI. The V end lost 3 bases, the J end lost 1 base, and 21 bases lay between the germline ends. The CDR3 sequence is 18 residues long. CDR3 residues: CASSPSSLGWTRNYGYTF. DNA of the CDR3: TGTGCCAGCTCACCCTCCTCCTTAGGGTGGACTCGTAACTATGGCTACACCTTC.

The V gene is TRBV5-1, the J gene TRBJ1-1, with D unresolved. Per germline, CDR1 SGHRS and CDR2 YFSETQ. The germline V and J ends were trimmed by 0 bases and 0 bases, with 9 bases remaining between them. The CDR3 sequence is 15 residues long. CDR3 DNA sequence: TGCGCCAGCAGCTTGGGACGCGGCATGAACACTGAAGCTTTCTTT. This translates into CASSLGRGMNTEAFF.

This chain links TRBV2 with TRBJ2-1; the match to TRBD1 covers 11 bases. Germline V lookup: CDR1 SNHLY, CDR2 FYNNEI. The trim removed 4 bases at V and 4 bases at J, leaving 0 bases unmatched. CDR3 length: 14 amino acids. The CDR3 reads CASSGDRGYNEQFF. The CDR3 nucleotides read TGTGCCAGCAGTGGGGACAGGGGGTACAATGAGCAGTTCTTC.

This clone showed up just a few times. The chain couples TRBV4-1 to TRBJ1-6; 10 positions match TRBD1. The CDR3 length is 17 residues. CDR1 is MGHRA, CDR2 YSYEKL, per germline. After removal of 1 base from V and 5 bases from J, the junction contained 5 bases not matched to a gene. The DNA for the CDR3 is TGCGCCAGCAGCCAAGCGACCGGGACAGGGGATAATTCACCCCTCCACTTT. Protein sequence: CASSQATGTGDNSPLHF.

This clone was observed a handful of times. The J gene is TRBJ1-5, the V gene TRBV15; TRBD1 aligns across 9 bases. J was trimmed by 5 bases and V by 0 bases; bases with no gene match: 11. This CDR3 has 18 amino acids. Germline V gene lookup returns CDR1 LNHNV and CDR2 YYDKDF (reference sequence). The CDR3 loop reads CATSRDQRRQGGYQPQHF. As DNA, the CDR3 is TGTGCCACCAGCAGAGATCAAAGGCGACAGGGGGGCTATCAGCCCCAGCATTTT.

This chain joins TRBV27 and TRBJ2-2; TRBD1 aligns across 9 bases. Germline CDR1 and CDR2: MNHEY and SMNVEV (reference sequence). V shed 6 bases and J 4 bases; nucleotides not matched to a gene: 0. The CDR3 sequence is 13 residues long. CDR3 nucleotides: TGTGCCAGCAGGGACAGGGGCACCGGGGAGCTGTTTTTT. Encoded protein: CASRDRGTGELFF.

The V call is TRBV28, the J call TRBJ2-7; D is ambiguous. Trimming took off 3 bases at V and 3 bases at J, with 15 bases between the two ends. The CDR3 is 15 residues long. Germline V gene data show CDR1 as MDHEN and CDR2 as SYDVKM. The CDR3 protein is CASSLVSPVNYEQYF. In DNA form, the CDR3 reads TGTGCCAGCAGTTTGGTGTCACCGGTAAACTACGAGCAGTACTTC.

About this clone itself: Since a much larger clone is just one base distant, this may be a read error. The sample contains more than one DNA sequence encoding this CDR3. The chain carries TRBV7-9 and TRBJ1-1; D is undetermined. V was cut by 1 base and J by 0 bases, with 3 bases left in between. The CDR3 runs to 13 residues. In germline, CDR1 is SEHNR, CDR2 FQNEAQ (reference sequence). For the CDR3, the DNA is TGTGCCAGCAGCTTAGATATGAACACTGAAGCTTTCTTT. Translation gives CASSLDMNTEAFF.

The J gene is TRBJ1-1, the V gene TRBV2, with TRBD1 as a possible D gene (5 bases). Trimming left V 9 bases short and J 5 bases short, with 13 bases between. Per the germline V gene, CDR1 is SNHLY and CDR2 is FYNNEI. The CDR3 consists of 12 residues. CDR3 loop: CAREQASTEAFF. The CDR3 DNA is TGTGCCAGGGAACAGGCGTCAACTGAAGCTTTCTTT.

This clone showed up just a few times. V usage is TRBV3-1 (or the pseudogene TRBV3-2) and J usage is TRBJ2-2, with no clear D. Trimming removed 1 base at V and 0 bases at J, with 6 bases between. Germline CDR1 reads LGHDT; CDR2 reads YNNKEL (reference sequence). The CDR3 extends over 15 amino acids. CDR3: CASSQGAANTGELFF. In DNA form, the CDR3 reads TGTGCCAGCAGCCAAGGGGCAGCGAACACCGGGGAGCTGTTTTTT.

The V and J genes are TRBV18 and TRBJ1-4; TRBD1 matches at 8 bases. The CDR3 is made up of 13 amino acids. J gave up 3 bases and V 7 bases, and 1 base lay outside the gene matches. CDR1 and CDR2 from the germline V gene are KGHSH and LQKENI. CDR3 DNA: TGTGCCAGCTTACAGGGGGCTAATGAAAAACTGTTTTTT. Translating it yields CASLQGANEKLFF. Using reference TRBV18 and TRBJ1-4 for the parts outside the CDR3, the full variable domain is NAGVMQNPRHLVRRRGQEARLRCSPMKGHSHVYWYRQLPEEGLKFMVYLQKENIIDESGMPKERFSAEFPKEGPSILRIQQVVRGDSAAYFCASLQGANEKLFFGSGTQLSVL.

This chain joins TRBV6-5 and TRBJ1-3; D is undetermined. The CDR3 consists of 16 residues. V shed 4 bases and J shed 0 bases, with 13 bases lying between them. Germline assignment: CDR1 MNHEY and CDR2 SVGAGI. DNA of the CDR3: TGTGCCAGCAGTTCGCAGAGGATCCCCTCTGGAAACACCATATATTTT. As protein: CASSSQRIPSGNTIYF.

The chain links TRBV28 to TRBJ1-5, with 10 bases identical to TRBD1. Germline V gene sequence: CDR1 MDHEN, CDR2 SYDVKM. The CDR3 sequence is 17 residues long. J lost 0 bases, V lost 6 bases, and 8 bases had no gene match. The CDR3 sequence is CASRPADRGYSNQPQHF. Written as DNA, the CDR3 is TGTGCCAGCAGACCAGCGGACAGGGGGTATAGCAATCAGCCCCAGCATTTT.

CDR3 in amino acids: CASSRDRQETQYF. The CDR3 DNA reads as TGTGCCAGCAGCAGGGACAGGCAAGAGACCCAGTACTTC. The chain has TRBV7-3 and TRBJ2-5; 8 bases align to TRBD1. The J segment lost 2 bases and the V segment lost 5 bases, leaving 1 base of the junction unmatched. Germline V lookup: CDR1 SGHTA, CDR2 FQGTGA. The CDR3 contains 13 residues.

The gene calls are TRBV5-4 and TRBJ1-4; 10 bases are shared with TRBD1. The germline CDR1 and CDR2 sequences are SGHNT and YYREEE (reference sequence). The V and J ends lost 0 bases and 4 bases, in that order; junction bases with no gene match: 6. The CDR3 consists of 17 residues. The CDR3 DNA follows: TGTGCCAGCAGCTTGGGACAGGGGGCAGGAAATAATGAAAAACTGTTTTTT. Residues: CASSLGQGAGNNEKLFF.

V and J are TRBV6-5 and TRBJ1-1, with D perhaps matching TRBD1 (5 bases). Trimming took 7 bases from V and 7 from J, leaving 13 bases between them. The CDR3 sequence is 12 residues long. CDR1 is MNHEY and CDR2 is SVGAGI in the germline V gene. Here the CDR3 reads CASTGWGVEAFF. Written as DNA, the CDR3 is TGTGCCAGCACCGGGTGGGGGGTTGAAGCTTTCTTT.

DNA for the CDR3: TGTGCCAGCAGCCCCCGTATGGGGGGGGCGGACTATGGCTACACCTTC. Translation gives CASSPRMGGADYGYTF. This chain links TRBV7-9 with TRBJ1-2; D possibly corresponds to TRBD1 (6 bases). V was shortened by 5 bases and J by 3 bases, with 19 bases between the two germline ends. Germline V gives CDR1 SEHNR, CDR2 FQNEAQ (reference sequence). The CDR3 totals 16 residues.

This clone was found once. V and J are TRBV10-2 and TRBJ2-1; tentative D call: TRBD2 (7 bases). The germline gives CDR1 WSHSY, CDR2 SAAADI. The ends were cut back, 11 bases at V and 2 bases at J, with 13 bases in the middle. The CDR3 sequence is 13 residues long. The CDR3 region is CALRGGTYNEQFF. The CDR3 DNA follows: TGCGCCTTAAGGGGGGGGACCTACAATGAGCAGTTCTTC.

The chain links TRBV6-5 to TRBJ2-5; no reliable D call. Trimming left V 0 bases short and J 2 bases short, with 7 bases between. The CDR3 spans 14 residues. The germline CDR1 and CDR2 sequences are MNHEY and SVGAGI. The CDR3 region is CASSYSRVQETQYF. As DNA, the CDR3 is TGTGCCAGCAGTTACTCTCGGGTTCAAGAGACCCAGTACTTC.

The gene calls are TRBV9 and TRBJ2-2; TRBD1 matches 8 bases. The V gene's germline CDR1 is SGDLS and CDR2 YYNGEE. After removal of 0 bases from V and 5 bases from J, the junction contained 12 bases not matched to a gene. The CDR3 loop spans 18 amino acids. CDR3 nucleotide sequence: TGTGCCAGCAGCGTAGGGGCAGGGGGCTTTAGGTGGACCGGGGAGCTGTTTTTT. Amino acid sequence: CASSVGAGGFRWTGELFF.